This T cell receptor (beta chain) was recorded in a study of CD8 T cells in ankylosing spondylitis. In this sample, this clonotype turned up a few times. Its antigen is as yet unknown. V lost 1 base and J lost 4; bases outside the gene matches: 10. Germline V gene lookup returns CDR1 LGHNA and CDR2 YNFKEQ. The CDR3 has 18 residues. Findings and limits, study-wide: Made up of eight or nine highly homologous variants, a TCR beta motif appeared characteristic of ankylosing spondylitis blood.

Each CDR3 protein gets one entry after TCRdb re-called the 5' RACE reads with MiXCR. The sample shows hundreds of thousands of distinct CDR3 sequences, around 11% of them seen only once. The sample taken for sequencing was blood, either unsorted or a sorted T cell fraction (not recorded which). The chain couples TRBV4-2 to TRBJ2-2, with 9 bases that match TRBD2. The TCR comes from a male donor with ankylosing spondylitis. CDR3 sequence (DNA): TGTGCCAGCAGCCAAGCCCCAGCGGGAGGTATTCCCACCGGGGAGCTGTTTTTT. Its translation: CASSQAPAGGIPTGELFF.